Below, 30 T cell receptor beta chains from the same sample are listed, as sequenced in a study of control samples from healthy donors and cancer patients. Sequencing used immunoSEQ multiplex PCR; TCRdb keeps in-frame clones, though not all of them. The sample has 99,000 or so clones, around 82% seen once; the top ten hold roughly 13%. Sequences were obtained from blood. The receptors derive from a woman aged 45-60 years in good health.

A few counts support this clone. The chain couples TRBV7-9 to TRBJ2-7; no clear D gene. V was clipped by 0 bases and J by 2 bases, with 5 bases between them. The CDR3 covers 13 residues. From germline, CDR1 is SEHNR and CDR2 FQNEAQ (reference sequence). The CDR3 here is CASSLAVTYEQYF. In nucleotides, the CDR3 is TGTGCCAGCAGCTTAGCAGTCACCTACGAGCAGTACTTC. The whole variable domain, remainder taken from reference TRBV7-9 and TRBJ2-7, is DTGVSQNPRHKITKRGQNVTFRCDPISEHNRLYWYRQTLGQGPEFLTYFQNEAQLEKSRLLSDRFSAERPKGSFSTLEIQRTEQGDSAMYLCASSLAVTYEQYFGPGTRLTVT.

The chain is built from TRBV11-3 and TRBJ2-7, with TRBD1 matching over 7 bases. Germline V CDR1 and CDR2: SGHNT, YENEEA. Losses at the gene ends were 5 bases for V and 6 bases for J; bases not matched to a gene: 7. This CDR3 has 13 amino acids. CDR3: CASSRDSIGEQYF. The CDR3 DNA reads as TGTGCCAGCAGCCGGGACAGTATTGGCGAGCAGTACTTC.

This clone turned up a few times. The chain employs TRBV2 and TRBJ1-5; D not certain. Trimming took off 6 bases at V and 4 bases at J, with 10 bases between the two ends. The CDR3 runs to 13 residues. The germline gives CDR1 SNHLY, CDR2 FYNNEI. The CDR3 here is CASSVDGNQPQHF. As DNA, the CDR3 is TGTGCCAGCAGCGTGGACGGGAATCAGCCCCAGCATTTT.

The rearrangement uses TRBV30 and TRBJ2-3, with unresolved D. This CDR3 has 12 residues. Germline loops: CDR1 GTSNPN, CDR2 SVGIG (reference sequence). Trimming stripped 5 bases from V and 5 bases from J, with 11 bases between. CDR3 sequence reads: CAWLPNRDTQYF. CDR3 bases: TGTGCCTGGCTACCTAACCGAGATACGCAGTATTTT.

The genes are TRBV5-4 and TRBJ2-3, with 13 positions matching TRBD2. The length of the CDR3 is 14 residues. The ends lost 10 bases at V and 5 bases at J; junction bases unmatched: 7. Germline-derived CDR1 and CDR2 are SGHNT and YYREEE (reference sequence). CDR3 protein: CALSLAGGQDTQYF. In nucleotides, the CDR3 is TGTGCCCTATCACTAGCGGGGGGGCAAGATACGCAGTATTTT. Combining the CDR3 with reference TRBV5-4 and TRBJ2-3 gives the whole variable domain ETGVTQSPTHLIKTRGQQVTLRCSSQSGHNTVSWYQQALGQGPQFIFQYYREEENGRGNFPPRFSGLQFPNYSSELNVNALELDDSALYLCALSLAGGQDTQYFGPGTRLTVL.

The chain recombines TRBV27 with TRBJ2-3; 8 bases match TRBD1. Trimming at V came to 8 bases and at J to 6 bases, leaving 10 bases not matched to a gene. CDR1 and CDR2 from the germline V gene are MNHEY and SMNVEV (reference sequence). The CDR3 spans 14 residues. CDR3 sequence reads: CASRQGRRADTQYF. The DNA for the CDR3 is TGTGCCAGCCGACAGGGGCGAAGGGCCGATACGCAGTATTTT.

The chain carries TRBV3-1 (or the pseudogene TRBV3-2) and TRBJ1-2; no definite D call. V lost 2 bases and J lost 2, with 12 bases in between. This CDR3 comprises 15 residues. Germline lookup yields CDR1 LGHDT and CDR2 YNNKEL (reference sequence). The CDR3 DNA follows: TGTGCCAGCAGCCAAAACACCTTTGGGAACTATGGCTACACCTTC. It yields the protein CASSQNTFGNYGYTF.

As DNA, the CDR3 is TGTGCCAGCAGCCCTACTTTGACGGTAGCCAAAAACATTCAGTACTTC. This encodes CASSPTLTVAKNIQYF. The chain uses TRBV7-8 and TRBJ2-4; D ambiguous. Looked up from germline, CDR1 is SGHVS and CDR2 is FQNEAQ. V was cut by 5 bases and J by 0 bases, with 14 bases left in between. The CDR3 is made up of 16 amino acids. The full variable domain, rest sourced from reference TRBV7-8 and TRBJ2-4, is GAGVSQSPRYKVAKRGQDVALRCDPISGHVSLFWYQQALGQGPEFLTYFQNEAQLDKSGLPSDRFFAERPEGSVSTLKIQRTQQEDSAVYLCASSPTLTVAKNIQYFGAGTRLSVL.

This rearrangement joins TRBV7-2 to TRBJ2-7; 7 bases fit TRBD2. J gave up 3 bases and V 1 base, and 3 bases lay outside the gene matches. The CDR3 is made up of 14 amino acids. Germline loops: CDR1 SGHTA, CDR2 FQGNSA. CDR3 in amino acids: CASSLGRGDYEQYF. CDR3 in DNA: TGTGCCAGCAGCTTAGGTCGGGGGGACTACGAGCAGTACTTC.

This clone was detected once. The V gene is TRBV4-1, the J gene TRBJ1-3; TRBD1 matches 11 bases. Germline-derived CDR1 and CDR2 are MGHRA and YSYEKL. Trimming took 0 bases from V and 7 from J; bases not matched to a gene: 2. This CDR3 comprises 15 residues. Written as DNA, the CDR3 is TGCGCCAGCAGCCAAGAACGGGACAGGGGGAACACCATATATTTT. This encodes CASSQERDRGNTIYF.

This clone was observed a few times. The rearrangement links TRBV6-2 or TRBV6-3 to TRBJ2-2; D unresolved. Germline CDR1 reads MNHEY; CDR2 reads SVGEGT. Trimming pared 0 bases from V and 10 bases from J, leaving 9 bases between. The CDR3 length is 13 residues. The CDR3 sequence: CASSYSKASELFF. CDR3 nucleotides: TGTGCCAGCAGTTACTCTAAAGCTTCGGAGCTGTTTTTT.

V is TRBV5-6 and J is TRBJ2-3; no clear D. This CDR3 is 13 amino acids long. Germline V lookup: CDR1 SGHDT, CDR2 YYEEEE. V was cut by 3 bases and J by 4 bases, with 9 bases left in between. The DNA of the CDR3 is TGTGCCAGCAGCTGGGTGGGATCAGATACGCAGTATTTT. This codes for CASSWVGSDTQYF.

J is TRBJ2-7 and V is TRBV7-2; D remains ambiguous. This CDR3 comprises 15 residues. The germline CDR1 and CDR2 sequences are SGHTA and FQGNSA. The V end lost 2 bases, the J end lost 3 bases, and 14 bases lay between the germline ends. The DNA of the CDR3 is TGTGCCAGCAGCTTATTCCGCCAGAATAACTACGAGCAGTACTTC. It encodes CASSLFRQNNYEQYF.

This chain joins TRBV4-3 and TRBJ2-1; 11 bases match TRBD1. The germline V gene has CDR1 LGHNA and CDR2 YSLEER. V lost 4 bases to trimming and J lost 5 bases; unmatched junction nucleotides: 1. This CDR3 spans 14 amino acids. The chain's CDR3 is CASSLGQGDNEQFF. The CDR3 nucleotides are TGCGCCAGCAGCCTGGGACAGGGGGACAATGAGCAGTTCTTC.

The chain couples TRBV5-4 to TRBJ2-1, with 9 bases aligning to TRBD1. Germline assignment: CDR1 SGHNT and CDR2 YYREEE (reference sequence). The V segment lost 4 bases and the J segment 7 bases; nucleotides outside the gene matches: 9. The CDR3 has 15 amino acids. In nucleotides, the CDR3 is TGTGCCAGCAGCCGGAAACAGGGGGCGCGAAATGAGCAGTTCTTC. This encodes CASSRKQGARNEQFF.

The chain is built from TRBV7-2 and TRBJ2-5; D unclear. Germline V gene data show CDR1 as SGHTA and CDR2 as FQGNSA. V shed 5 bases and J shed 2 bases, with 9 bases lying between them. The CDR3 spans 13 residues. CDR3 sequence: CASSPRLQETQYF. CDR3 bases: TGTGCCAGCAGCCCCCGCTTACAAGAGACCCAGTACTTC.

The chain employs TRBV18 and TRBJ1-3; 11 bases align to TRBD1. With V trimmed by 0 bases and J by 4 bases, 5 bases remained unmatched. Germline values: CDR1 KGHSH, CDR2 LQKENI. The CDR3 runs 17 residues. CDR3 in amino acids: CASSPPGQGASGNTIYF. The DNA of the CDR3 is TGTGCCAGCTCACCACCCGGACAGGGGGCTTCGGGAAACACCATATATTTT.

A few counts support this clone. V is TRBV19 and J is TRBJ1-5, with TRBD1 as a possible D gene (6 bases). The CDR3 consists of 14 residues. Trimming took 5 bases from V and 4 from J, leaving 12 bases between them. Germline V gene sequence: CDR1 LNHDA, CDR2 SQIVND (reference sequence). The CDR3 nucleotides are TGTGCCAGTAGTCCCCAGAGGGGGAATCAGCCCCAGCATTTT. Its protein product is CASSPQRGNQPQHF.

This clone was counted once. The chain has TRBV6-4 and TRBJ1-6, with D possibly being TRBD1 (6 bases). With 4 bases removed from V and 6 bases from J, the gap between germline ends came to 22 bases. Germline V gives CDR1 MRHNA, CDR2 SNTAGT. This CDR3 is built from 18 residues. This CDR3 reads CASSGGGGPSFLNSPLHF. CDR3 DNA sequence: TGTGCCAGCAGTGGGGGGGGCGGGCCGTCCTTCCTTAATTCACCCCTCCACTTT.

The chain combines TRBV7-2 with TRBJ2-1; TRBD1 might be the D (6 bases). Per the germline V gene, CDR1 is SGHTA and CDR2 is FQGNSA. V was pared by 1 base and J by 16 bases, with 11 bases between. This CDR3 has 11 residues. The CDR3 loop is CASSLGPRGFF. The CDR3 DNA reads TGTGCCAGCAGCTTAGGCCCCAGGGGATTCTTC.

The rearrangement joins TRBV19 to TRBJ1-2, with D hard to call. Germline V gene data show CDR1 as LNHDA and CDR2 as SQIVND (reference sequence). This CDR3 is 14 amino acids long. The V gene lost 9 bases and the J gene lost 4 bases, with 18 bases spanning the gap. The CDR3 DNA reads as TGTGCCAGCTACCACCGAGAGGCTGCCTATGGCTACACCTTC. Protein: CASYHREAAYGYTF.

A single count supports this clone. This chain joins TRBV14 and TRBJ1-2; 7 nucleotides match TRBD1. The germline CDR1 and CDR2 sequences are SGHDN and FVKESK. The V and J ends lost 3 bases and 2 bases, in that order; junction bases with no gene match: 3. The CDR3 is 14 residues long. The CDR3 bases are TGTGCCAGCAGCCAGATACAGGGGAACTATGGCTACACCTTC. It is translated as CASSQIQGNYGYTF.

This clone came up once. The CDR3 DNA reads TGTGCCAGCAGGGGCAGGGTGGCTGAAGCTTTCTTT. Encoded protein: CASRGRVAEAFF. This rearrangement joins TRBV2 to TRBJ1-1, with a weak D call TRBD1 (5 bases). The CDR3 is made up of 12 amino acids. Looked up from germline, CDR1 is SNHLY and CDR2 is FYNNEI. V lost 6 bases and J lost 6, with 11 bases in between.

This clone came up once. The chain uses TRBV4-3 and TRBJ1-1, with TRBD1 identical over 7 bases. CDR3 size: 13 residues. Germline CDR1 and CDR2: LGHNA and YSLEER. V lost 4 bases and J lost 6; bases outside the gene matches: 5. The CDR3 loop is CASSLDRVAEAFF. CDR3 in DNA: TGCGCCAGCAGCCTCGACAGGGTAGCTGAAGCTTTCTTT.

This chain links TRBV7-3 with TRBJ2-1, with D perhaps matching TRBD1 (5 bases). The CDR3 is made up of 12 amino acids. CDR1 and CDR2 from the germline V gene are SGHTA and FQGTGA. V was shortened by 2 bases and J by 10 bases, with 9 bases between the two germline ends. CDR3 in DNA: TGTGCCAGCAGCTTACATAGGGGCGAGCAGTTCTTC. Translation gives CASSLHRGEQFF.

This clone appeared a few times. This chain connects TRBV7-9 to TRBJ1-1, with no clear D. The CDR3 covers 13 residues. The V gene's germline CDR1 is SEHNR and CDR2 FQNEAQ (reference sequence). V was clipped by 7 bases and J by 7 bases, with 16 bases between them. The CDR3, as DNA: TGTGCCAGCATCCCCACCGGGAGTAGTGAAGCTTTCTTT. Translated: CASIPTGSSEAFF.

The chain employs TRBV29-1 and TRBJ2-1; maybe TRBD2 (6 bases). The germline V and J ends were trimmed by 1 base and 9 bases, with 19 bases remaining between them. The CDR3 is made up of 15 amino acids. Per the germline V gene, CDR1 is SQVTM and CDR2 is ANQGSEA. The DNA for the CDR3 is TGCAGCGTTGAAGGTCGGGCGGGATCTATGAGTGAGCAGTTCTTC. This translates into CSVEGRAGSMSEQFF.

V and J are TRBV7-2 and TRBJ2-3, with 14 bases fitting TRBD2. The V and J ends lost 5 bases and 4 bases, in that order; junction bases with no gene match: 5. This CDR3 is built from 16 residues. Per the germline V gene, CDR1 is SGHTA and CDR2 is FQGNSA. CDR3 in DNA: TGTGCCAGCAGCCCGCAGACTAGCGGGGGGGCAGATACGCAGTATTTT. It is translated as CASSPQTSGGADTQYF.

The genes are TRBV5-4 and TRBJ2-1, with 9 bases aligning to TRBD1. This CDR3 comprises 16 residues. Germline CDR1 reads SGHNT; CDR2 reads YYREEE (reference sequence). J lost 7 bases, V lost 3 bases, and 11 bases had no gene match. The CDR3: CASSSPGQGVFNEQFF. The DNA for the CDR3 is TGTGCCAGCAGCTCACCGGGACAGGGCGTGTTTAATGAGCAGTTCTTC. Combining the CDR3 with reference TRBV5-4 and TRBJ2-1 gives the whole variable domain ETGVTQSPTHLIKTRGQQVTLRCSSQSGHNTVSWYQQALGQGPQFIFQYYREEENGRGNFPPRFSGLQFPNYSSELNVNALELDDSALYLCASSSPGQGVFNEQFFGPGTRLTVL.

V is TRBV6-5 and J is TRBJ2-7; 7 bases are a match to TRBD1. Germline values: CDR1 MNHEY, CDR2 SVGAGI. The CDR3 runs 14 residues. The ends lost 5 bases at V and 2 bases at J; junction bases unmatched: 6. The CDR3 reads CASSLDRLTYEQYF. DNA for the CDR3: TGTGCCAGCAGTCTGGACAGGCTAACCTACGAGCAGTACTTC.